Listed below are T cell receptor beta chains from one sample, sequenced in a study of cytomegalovirus exposure and HLA in healthy donors. Sequencing used immunoSEQ multiplex PCR; TCRdb keeps in-frame clones, though not all of them. The table shows over 150,000 clones, with roughly 89% occurring only once. Source material: PBMCs. All receptors come from a woman aged 25 to 45 in good health and CMV-seronegative. Each CDR3 is given with its conserved first and last residue. D genes are given only for firm matches. Not every row has a clone size; where given, it reads once, few, many or a size class.

CDR3aa: CASSPYAGSYNSPLHF; CDR3nt: TGTGCCAGCAGCCCCTACGCGGGCTCCTATAATTCACCCCTCCACTTT; j_gene: TRBJ1-6; d_gene: -; v_gene: TRBV7-8; abundance: -
CDR3aa: CASSLTKDTEAFF; CDR3nt: TGTGCCAGCAGCTTGACTAAGGACACTGAAGCTTTCTTT; j_gene: TRBJ1-1; d_gene: -; v_gene: TRBV7-2; abundance: -
CDR3aa: CASSPAGQGARFNQPQHF; CDR3nt: TGTGCCAGCAGCCCGGCGGGACAGGGGGCCCGATTCAATCAGCCCCAGCATTTT; j_gene: TRBJ1-5; d_gene: TRBD1; v_gene: TRBV7-9; abundance: few
CDR3aa: CASSLGQGADNSPLHF; CDR3nt: TGCGCCAGCAGCTTGGGACAGGGGGCCGATAATTCACCCCTCCACTTT; j_gene: TRBJ1-6; d_gene: TRBD1; v_gene: TRBV5-1; abundance: -
CDR3aa: CASSRVRTSRTSGVYNEQFF; CDR3nt: TGTGCCAGTAGTAGGGTTCGGACTTCCCGAACTAGCGGGGTTTACAATGAGCAGTTCTTC; j_gene: TRBJ2-1; d_gene: TRBD2; v_gene: TRBV19; abundance: -
CDR3aa: CASSYRADGTDTQYF; CDR3nt: TGTGCCAGCAGCTACAGGGCGGACGGCACAGATACGCAGTATTTT; j_gene: TRBJ2-3; d_gene: -; v_gene: TRBV9; abundance: -
CDR3aa: CASSYSGVQGNEQYF; CDR3nt: TGTGCCAGCAGTTACTCCGGAGTACAGGGGAACGAGCAGTACTTC; j_gene: TRBJ2-7; d_gene: TRBD1; v_gene: TRBV6-5; abundance: few
CDR3aa: CASTLPSSTDTQYF; CDR3nt: TGTGCCAGCACCCTCCCTTCTAGCACAGATACGCAGTATTTT; j_gene: TRBJ2-3; d_gene: -; v_gene: TRBV6-1; abundance: -
CDR3aa: CAISEGQGGEKLFF; CDR3nt: TGTGCCATCAGTGAGGGTCAGGGAGGTGAAAAACTGTTTTTT; j_gene: TRBJ1-4; d_gene: -; v_gene: TRBV10-3; abundance: -
CDR3aa: CASSTRGTEAFF; CDR3nt: TGTGCCAGCTCAACCAGGGGCACTGAAGCTTTCTTT; j_gene: TRBJ1-1; d_gene: -; v_gene: TRBV18; abundance: -
CDR3aa: CASRRRYSGRKVTEYF; CDR3nt: TGTGCCAGCCGCCGCCGATATAGCGGGAGAAAGGTCACGGAGTACTTC; j_gene: TRBJ2-7; d_gene: TRBD2; v_gene: TRBV5-8; abundance: -
CDR3aa: CASSDKGAVDGPTNTEAFF; CDR3nt: TGTGCCAGCAGTGACAAGGGGGCAGTCGATGGACCGACGAACACTGAAGCTTTCTTT; j_gene: TRBJ1-1; d_gene: TRBD1; v_gene: TRBV6-4; abundance: -
CDR3aa: CASSFYRGRKDTQYF; CDR3nt: TGTGCCAGCAGTTTTTATCGAGGGAGGAAAGATACGCAGTATTTT; j_gene: TRBJ2-3; d_gene: -; v_gene: TRBV27; abundance: -
CDR3aa: CASSQDKSSGNTIYF; CDR3nt: TGCGCCAGCAGCCAAGATAAGAGCTCTGGAAACACCATATATTTT; j_gene: TRBJ1-3; d_gene: -; v_gene: TRBV4-1; abundance: few
CDR3aa: CASSPGLSKEAFF; CDR3nt: TGTGCCAGCAGCCCCGGACTCTCCAAAGAAGCTTTCTTT; j_gene: TRBJ1-1; d_gene: -; v_gene: TRBV11-3; abundance: -
CDR3aa: CASSRASGSMNIQYF; CDR3nt: TGTGCCAGTAGTCGAGCTAGCGGGAGCATGAACATTCAGTACTTC; j_gene: TRBJ2-4; d_gene: TRBD2; v_gene: TRBV19; abundance: -
CDR3aa: CASSSTGSNRYSNQPQHF; CDR3nt: TGTGCCAGCAGTTCGACAGGGTCAAATAGATATAGCAATCAGCCCCAGCATTTT; j_gene: TRBJ1-5; d_gene: TRBD1; v_gene: TRBV2; abundance: -
CDR3aa: CASRAGTGILVTQYF; CDR3nt: TGTGCCAGCAGAGCCGGGACAGGGATTTTAGTGACGCAGTATTTT; j_gene: TRBJ2-3; d_gene: TRBD1; v_gene: TRBV2; abundance: -